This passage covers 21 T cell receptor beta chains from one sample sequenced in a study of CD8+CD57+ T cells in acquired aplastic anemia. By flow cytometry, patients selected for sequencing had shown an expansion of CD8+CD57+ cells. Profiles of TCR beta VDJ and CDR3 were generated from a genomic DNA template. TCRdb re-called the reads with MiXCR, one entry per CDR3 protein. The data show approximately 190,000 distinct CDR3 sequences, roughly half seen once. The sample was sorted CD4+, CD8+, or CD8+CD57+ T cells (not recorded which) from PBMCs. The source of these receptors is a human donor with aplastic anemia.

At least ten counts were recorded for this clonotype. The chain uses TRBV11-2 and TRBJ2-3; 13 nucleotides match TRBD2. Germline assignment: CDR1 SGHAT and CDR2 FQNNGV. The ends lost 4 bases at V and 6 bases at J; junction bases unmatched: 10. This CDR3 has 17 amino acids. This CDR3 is CASSSEAGLAGADTQYF. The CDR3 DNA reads TGTGCCAGCAGCTCGGAAGCTGGACTAGCGGGAGCGGATACGCAGTATTTT.

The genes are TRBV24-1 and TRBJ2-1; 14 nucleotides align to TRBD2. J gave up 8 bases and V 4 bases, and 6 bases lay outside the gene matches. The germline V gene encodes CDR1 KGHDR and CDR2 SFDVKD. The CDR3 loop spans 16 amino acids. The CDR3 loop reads CATSDPGTSGSDEQFF. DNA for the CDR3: TGTGCCACCAGTGACCCCGGGACTAGCGGGAGCGATGAGCAGTTCTTC.

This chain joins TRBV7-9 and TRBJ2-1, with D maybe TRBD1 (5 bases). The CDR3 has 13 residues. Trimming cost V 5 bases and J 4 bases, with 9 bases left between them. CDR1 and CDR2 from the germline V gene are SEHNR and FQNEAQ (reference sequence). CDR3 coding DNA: TGTGCCAGCAGCCCCGGACAATACAATGAGCAGTTCTTC. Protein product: CASSPGQYNEQFF.

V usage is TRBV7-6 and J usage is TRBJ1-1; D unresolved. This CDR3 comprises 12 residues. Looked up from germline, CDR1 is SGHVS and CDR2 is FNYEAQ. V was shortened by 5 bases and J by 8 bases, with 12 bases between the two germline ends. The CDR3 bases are TGTGCCAGCAGCACATTAGGGAGGGAAGCTTTCTTT. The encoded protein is CASSTLGREAFF.

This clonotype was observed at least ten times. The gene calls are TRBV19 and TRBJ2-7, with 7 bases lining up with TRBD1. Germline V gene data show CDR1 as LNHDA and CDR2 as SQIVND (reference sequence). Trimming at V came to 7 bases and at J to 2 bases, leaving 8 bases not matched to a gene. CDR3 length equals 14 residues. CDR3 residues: CASMKAGGPYEQYF. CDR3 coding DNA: TGTGCCAGTATGAAGGCAGGGGGTCCCTACGAGCAGTACTTC.

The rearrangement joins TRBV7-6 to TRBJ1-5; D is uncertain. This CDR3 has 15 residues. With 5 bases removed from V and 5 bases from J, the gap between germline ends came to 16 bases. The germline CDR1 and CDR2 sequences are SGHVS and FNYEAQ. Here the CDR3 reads CASSPTQEVHQPQHF. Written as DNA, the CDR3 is TGTGCCAGCAGCCCGACACAAGAGGTCCATCAGCCCCAGCATTTT.

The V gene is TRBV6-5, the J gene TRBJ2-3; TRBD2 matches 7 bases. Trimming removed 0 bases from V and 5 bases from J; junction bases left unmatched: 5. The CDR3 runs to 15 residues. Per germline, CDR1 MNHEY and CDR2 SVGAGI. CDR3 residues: CASSYSTGGGDTQYF. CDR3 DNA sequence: TGTGCCAGCAGTTACTCGACGGGGGGTGGAGATACGCAGTATTTT.

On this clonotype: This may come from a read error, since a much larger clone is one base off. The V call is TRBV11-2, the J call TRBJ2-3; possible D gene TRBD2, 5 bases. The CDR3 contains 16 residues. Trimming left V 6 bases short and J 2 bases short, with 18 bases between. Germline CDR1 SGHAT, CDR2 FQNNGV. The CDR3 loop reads CASSSGLARTTDTQYF. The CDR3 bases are TGTGCCAGCAGTTCGGGATTAGCGAGAACCACAGATACGCAGTATTTT. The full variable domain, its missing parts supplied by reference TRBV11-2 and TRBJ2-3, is EAGVAQSPRYKIIEKRQSVAFWCNPISGHATLYWYQQILGQGPKLLIQFQNNGVVDDSQLPKDRFSAERLKGVDSTLKIQPAKLEDSAVYLCASSSGLARTTDTQYFGPGTRLTVL.

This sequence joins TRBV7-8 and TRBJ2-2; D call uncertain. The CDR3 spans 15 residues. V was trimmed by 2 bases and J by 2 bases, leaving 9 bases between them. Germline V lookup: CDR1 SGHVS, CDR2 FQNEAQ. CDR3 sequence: CASSLRTGNTGELFF. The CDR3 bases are TGTGCCAGCAGCTTACGGACCGGTAACACCGGGGAGCTGTTTTTT. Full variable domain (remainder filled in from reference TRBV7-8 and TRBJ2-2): GAGVSQSPRYKVAKRGQDVALRCDPISGHVSLFWYQQALGQGPEFLTYFQNEAQLDKSGLPSDRFFAERPEGSVSTLKIQRTQQEDSAVYLCASSLRTGNTGELFFGEGSRLTVL.

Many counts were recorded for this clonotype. The CDR3 here is CASSSPRTGFSGNTIYF. The CDR3 coding sequence is TGTGCCAGCAGCTCGCCCCGGACAGGGTTTTCCGGAAACACCATATATTTT. V usage is TRBV11-1 and J usage is TRBJ1-3; 8 nucleotides agree with TRBD1. V gave up 4 bases and J gave up 4 bases; unmatched junction bases: 12. CDR1 and CDR2 (germline): SGHAT, FQDESV (reference sequence). The CDR3 runs to 17 residues.

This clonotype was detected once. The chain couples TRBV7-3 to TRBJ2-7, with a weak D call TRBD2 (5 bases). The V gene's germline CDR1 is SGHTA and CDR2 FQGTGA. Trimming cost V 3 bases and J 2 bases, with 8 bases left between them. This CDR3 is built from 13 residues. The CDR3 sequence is CASSFSGTYEQYF. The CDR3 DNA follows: TGTGCCAGCAGCTTCAGCGGAACCTACGAGCAGTACTTC.

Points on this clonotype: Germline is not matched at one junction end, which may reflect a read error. CDR3 bases: TGTGCCAGCAGTCGGGGACAGAAAGAGACCCAGTACTTC. It codes for CASSRGQKETQYF. The chain couples TRBV10-3 to TRBJ2-5; 7 bases are a match to TRBD1. Germline CDR1 ENHRY, CDR2 SYGVKD. The CDR3 totals 13 residues.

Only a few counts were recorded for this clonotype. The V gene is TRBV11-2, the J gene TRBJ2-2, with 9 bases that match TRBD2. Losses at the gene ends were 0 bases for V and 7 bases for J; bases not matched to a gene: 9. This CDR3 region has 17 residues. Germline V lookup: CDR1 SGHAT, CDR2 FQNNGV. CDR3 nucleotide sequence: TGTGCCAGCAGCTTAGATGGGGTATCAGCGGGAGGCGGGGAGCTGTTTTTT. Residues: CASSLDGVSAGGGELFF.

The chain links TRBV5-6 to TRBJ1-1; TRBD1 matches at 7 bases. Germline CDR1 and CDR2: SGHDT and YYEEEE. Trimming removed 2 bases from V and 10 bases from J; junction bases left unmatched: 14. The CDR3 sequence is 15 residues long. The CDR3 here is CASSFSRQGLSGAFF. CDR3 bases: TGTGCCAGCAGCTTTTCCCGACAGGGCCTTAGCGGAGCTTTCTTT. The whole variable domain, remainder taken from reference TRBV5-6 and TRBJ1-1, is DAGVTQSPTHLIKTRGQQVTLRCSPKSGHDTVSWYQQALGQGPQFIFQYYEEEERQRGNFPDRFSGHQFPNYSSELNVNALLLGDSALYLCASSFSRQGLSGAFFGQGTRLTVV.

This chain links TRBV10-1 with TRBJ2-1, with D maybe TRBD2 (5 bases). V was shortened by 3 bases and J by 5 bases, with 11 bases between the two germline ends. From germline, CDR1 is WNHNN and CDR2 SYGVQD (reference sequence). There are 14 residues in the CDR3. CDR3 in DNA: TGCGCCAGCAGTGATTGGGGAGATGACAATGAGCAGTTCTTC. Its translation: CASSDWGDDNEQFF.

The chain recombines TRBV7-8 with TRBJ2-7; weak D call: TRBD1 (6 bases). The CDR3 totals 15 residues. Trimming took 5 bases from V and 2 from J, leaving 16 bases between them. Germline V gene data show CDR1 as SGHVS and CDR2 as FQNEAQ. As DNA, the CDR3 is TGTGCCAGCAGCCCCCGGACAGTCCATACCTACGAGCAGTACTTC. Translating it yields CASSPRTVHTYEQYF.

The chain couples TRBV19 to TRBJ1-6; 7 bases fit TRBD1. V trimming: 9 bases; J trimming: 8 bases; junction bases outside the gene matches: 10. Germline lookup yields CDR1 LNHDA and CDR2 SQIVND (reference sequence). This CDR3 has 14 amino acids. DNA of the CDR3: TGTGCCAGCAGCTTAAGGGGGCATTATTCACCCCTCCACTTT. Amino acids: CASSLRGHYSPLHF.

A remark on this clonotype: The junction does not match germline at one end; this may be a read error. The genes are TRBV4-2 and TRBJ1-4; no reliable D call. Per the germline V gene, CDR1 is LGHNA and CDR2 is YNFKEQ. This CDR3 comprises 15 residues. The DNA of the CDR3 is TGTGTCAGCGGCGGTTGGGCCAGGACTAATGAAAAACTGTTTTTT. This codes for CVSGGWARTNEKLFF.

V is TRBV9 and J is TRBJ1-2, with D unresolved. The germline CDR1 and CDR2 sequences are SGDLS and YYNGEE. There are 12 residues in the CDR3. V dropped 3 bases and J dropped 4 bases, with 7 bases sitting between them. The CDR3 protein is CASSARTYGYTF. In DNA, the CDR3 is TGTGCCAGCAGCGCGAGGACCTATGGCTACACCTTC.

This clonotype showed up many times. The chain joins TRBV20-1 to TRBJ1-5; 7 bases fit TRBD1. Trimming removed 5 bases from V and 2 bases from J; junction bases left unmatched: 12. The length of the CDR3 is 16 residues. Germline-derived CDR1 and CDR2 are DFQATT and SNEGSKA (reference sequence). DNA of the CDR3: TGCAGTGCTGCCCGAGCAAGGGGGCGCGGCAATCAGCCCCAGCATTTT. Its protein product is CSAARARGRGNQPQHF.

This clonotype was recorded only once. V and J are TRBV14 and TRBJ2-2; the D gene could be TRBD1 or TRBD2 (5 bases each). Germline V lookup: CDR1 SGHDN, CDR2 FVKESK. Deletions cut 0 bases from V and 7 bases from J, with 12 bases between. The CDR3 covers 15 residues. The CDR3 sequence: CASSQDEGRNGELFF. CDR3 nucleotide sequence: TGTGCCAGCAGCCAAGATGAGGGACGGAACGGGGAGCTGTTTTTT.